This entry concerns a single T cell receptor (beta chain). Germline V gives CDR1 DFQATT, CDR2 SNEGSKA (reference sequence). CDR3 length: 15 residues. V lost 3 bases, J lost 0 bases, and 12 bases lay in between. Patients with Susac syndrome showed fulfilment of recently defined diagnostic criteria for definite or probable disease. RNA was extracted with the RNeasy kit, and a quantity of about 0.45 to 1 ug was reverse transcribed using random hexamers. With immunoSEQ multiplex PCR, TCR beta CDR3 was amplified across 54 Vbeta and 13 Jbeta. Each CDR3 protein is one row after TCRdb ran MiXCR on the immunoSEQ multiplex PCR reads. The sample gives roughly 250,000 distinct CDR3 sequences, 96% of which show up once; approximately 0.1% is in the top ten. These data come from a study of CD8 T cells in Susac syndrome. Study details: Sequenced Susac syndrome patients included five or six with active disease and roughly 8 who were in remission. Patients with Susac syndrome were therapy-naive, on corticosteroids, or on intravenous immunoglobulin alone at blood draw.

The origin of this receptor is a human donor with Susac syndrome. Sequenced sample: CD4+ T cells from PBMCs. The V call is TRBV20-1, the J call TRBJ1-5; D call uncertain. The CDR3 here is CSARKMGNSNQPQHF. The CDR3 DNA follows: TGCAGTGCTAGGAAGATGGGCAATAGCAATCAGCCCCAGCATTTT.